Below, 24 T cell receptor beta chains from the same sample are listed, as sequenced in a study of OX40 agonist ivuxolimab in advanced cancers. The protocol was immunoSEQ multiplex PCR, while the TCRdb copy is restricted to in-frame clones and leaves out a portion. In the table there are 80,000 or so clones, 75% to 90% of which are singletons. The source material was CD4+ or CD8+ T cells sorted from blood, sampled in a trial of the OX40 agonist ivuxolimab. The receptors shown here come from an adult with an advanced solid tumor such as melanoma, head and neck, liver or kidney cancer.

V is TRBV5-4 and J is TRBJ2-3, with D unresolved. The CDR3 has 11 residues. Trimming shortened V by 1 base and J by 6 bases, and 3 bases separated the two germline ends. The germline V gene has CDR1 SGHNT and CDR2 YYREEE (reference sequence). CDR3 residues: CASSLTDTQYF. For the CDR3, the DNA is TGTGCCAGCAGCTTGACTGATACGCAGTATTTT.

This clone has just one count. The rearrangement joins TRBV7-9 to TRBJ2-5, with 7 bases identical to TRBD2. The trim removed 0 bases at V and 5 bases at J, leaving 9 bases unmatched. CDR1 and CDR2 from the germline V gene are SEHNR and FQNEAQ (reference sequence). The length of the CDR3 is 16 residues. CDR3 nucleotide sequence: TGTGCCAGCAGCTTAGCAGCGGCCAGGCGGGGGGAGACCCAGTACTTC. It is translated as CASSLAAARRGETQYF.

A few counts support this clone. This same CDR3 is encoded by further DNA sequences in the sample. The rearrangement joins TRBV4-1 to TRBJ1-5; D possibly corresponds to TRBD1 (6 bases). This CDR3 comprises 16 residues. V was clipped by 1 base and J by 0 bases, with 10 bases between them. The germline CDR1 and CDR2 sequences are MGHRA and YSYEKL. The CDR3 loop reads CASSQGTENSNQPQHF. The DNA for the CDR3 is TGCGCCAGCAGCCAAGGGACAGAGAATAGCAATCAGCCCCAGCATTTT.

The chain uses TRBV6-5 and TRBJ2-3, with 11 bases matching TRBD1. With V trimmed by 5 bases and J by 6 bases, 7 bases remained unmatched. The CDR3 has 15 amino acids. CDR1 and CDR2 (germline): MNHEY, SVGAGI. CDR3 region: CASSGRDRGMDTQYF. The CDR3, as DNA: TGTGCCAGCAGTGGCCGGGACAGGGGGATGGATACGCAGTATTTT.

This clone was picked up one time. This chain links TRBV19 with TRBJ2-1; 8 bases align to TRBD1. Germline CDR1 reads LNHDA; CDR2 reads SQIVND (reference sequence). The V gene end was trimmed by 4 bases and the J gene end by 15 bases; junction bases not matched to a gene: 8. CDR3 length equals 12 residues. The CDR3 nucleotides read TGTGCCAGTAGTACAAGGGACAGGCTGTGGTTCTTC. It translates to CASSTRDRLWFF. Full variable domain (missing parts from reference TRBV19 and TRBJ2-1): DGGITQSPKYLFRKEGQNVTLSCEQNLNHDAMYWYRQDPGQGLRLIYYSQIVNDFQKGDIAEGYSVSREKKESFPLTVTSAQKNPTAFYLCASSTRDRLWFFGPGTRLTVL.

This clone has a handful of counts. CDR3 protein: CASSQDRTQDTQYF. In DNA, the CDR3 is TGTGCCAGCAGCCAAGATAGGACACAAGATACGCAGTATTTT. This sequence joins TRBV4-2 and TRBJ2-3; D possibly corresponds to TRBD1 (5 bases). Between the trimmed V and J ends, which lost 0 bases and 5 bases, there was a span of 9 bases. Germline lookup yields CDR1 LGHNA and CDR2 YNFKEQ. The CDR3 length is 14 residues.

This clone was seen a few times. The chain links TRBV4-3 to TRBJ2-7, with D possibly matching TRBD1 (7 bases). Germline CDR1 and CDR2: LGHNA and YSLEER. The ends were cut back, 0 bases at V and 9 bases at J, with 15 bases in the middle. The CDR3 extends over 14 amino acids. In nucleotides, the CDR3 is TGCGCCAGCAGCCAAGACCCCGGCAGGGGGGCGCAGTACTTC. It translates to CASSQDPGRGAQYF.

This clone appeared a single time. The chain combines TRBV27 with TRBJ1-5, with D possibly being TRBD1 (6 bases). V gave up 4 bases and J gave up 0 bases, with 7 bases separating them. This CDR3 has 14 residues. From germline, CDR1 is MNHEY and CDR2 SMNVEV (reference sequence). This CDR3 is CASSYRASNQPQHF. The DNA for the CDR3 is TGTGCCAGCAGTTACAGGGCTAGCAATCAGCCCCAGCATTTT.

This clone is medium-sized by share. The V and J genes are TRBV7-9 and TRBJ2-7; D might be TRBD1 or TRBD2, each matching 5 bases. This CDR3 spans 15 amino acids. The V gene lost 5 bases and the J gene lost 1 base, with 15 bases spanning the gap. Looked up from germline, CDR1 is SEHNR and CDR2 is FQNEAQ (reference sequence). In DNA form, the CDR3 reads TGTGCCAGCAGCCGTCTTGGGGACCGATCCTACGAGCAGTACTTC. It codes for CASSRLGDRSYEQYF.

This clone was counted only a few times. The chain has TRBV19 and TRBJ1-2; TRBD1 matches 7 bases. Germline V gives CDR1 LNHDA, CDR2 SQIVND (reference sequence). The length of the CDR3 is 14 residues. The V segment lost 10 bases and the J segment 4 bases; nucleotides outside the gene matches: 12. The CDR3 is CATTPTGYSYGYTF. CDR3 nucleotides: TGTGCCACCACCCCGACAGGGTACAGCTATGGCTACACCTTC.

This chain links TRBV6-5 with TRBJ2-5; D possibly corresponds to TRBD2 (6 bases). The J call is uncertain, as TRBJ2-7 better fits the DNA end. Looked up from germline, CDR1 is MNHEY and CDR2 is SVGAGI. CDR3 size: 13 residues. The CDR3 spells CASSRDRDSEQYF. DNA for the CDR3: TGTGCCAGCAGCCGAGACCGGGACTCCGAGCAGTACTTC.

The count of this clone is one. The chain couples TRBV9 to TRBJ1-1; D is ambiguous. The CDR3 covers 15 residues. Germline loops: CDR1 SGDLS, CDR2 YYNGEE. Trimming stripped 0 bases from V and 1 base from J, with 10 bases between. CDR3 bases: TGTGCCAGCAGCGTAGTTCCAGGTGAGAACACTGAAGCTTTCTTT. Translating gives CASSVVPGENTEAFF.

This sequence joins TRBV10-3 and TRBJ2-7; weak D call: TRBD1 (5 bases). Germline loops: CDR1 ENHRY, CDR2 SYGVKD. V shed 6 bases and J shed 0 bases, with 12 bases lying between them. This CDR3 has 14 amino acids. CDR3 DNA: TGTGCCATCAGGCGGACACTGCTCTCCTACGAGCAGTACTTC. This encodes CAIRRTLLSYEQYF.

The rearrangement joins TRBV28 to TRBJ1-2; 8 positions agree with TRBD1. There are 15 residues in the CDR3. CDR1 and CDR2 (germline): MDHEN, SYDVKM. The V segment lost 2 bases and the J segment 4 bases; nucleotides outside the gene matches: 6. CDR3 nucleotide sequence: TGTGCCAGCAGTTTAGCAGGGGGCGTTTTCTATGGCTACACCTTC. Translating gives CASSLAGGVFYGYTF.

In the case of this clone: This may arise from a read error, as a much more abundant clone is one base away. This chain connects TRBV27 to TRBJ1-2; 7 positions match TRBD1. The CDR3 sequence is 13 residues long. Trimming at V came to 5 bases and at J to 2 bases, leaving 2 bases not matched to a gene. Germline CDR1 is MNHEY and CDR2 is SMNVEV (reference sequence). CDR3 nucleotides: TGTGCCAGCAGTCCGACAGGGAACTATGGCTACACCTTC. Translated: CASSPTGNYGYTF.

The genes are TRBV18 and TRBJ2-5; D call uncertain. V was clipped by 5 bases and J by 2 bases, with 9 bases between them. Germline V gene lookup returns CDR1 KGHSH and CDR2 LQKENI. The CDR3 is 13 residues long. For the CDR3, the DNA is TGTGCCAGCTCATCGATGGGGCAAGAGACCCAGTACTTC. Translated, it gives CASSSMGQETQYF.

CDR3: CASSLSGSTGELFF. The DNA for the CDR3 is TGTGCCAGCAGCTTAAGTGGGAGCACCGGGGAGCTGTTTTTT. The rearrangement uses TRBV11-3 and TRBJ2-2; perhaps TRBD2 as D (5 bases). Germline lookup yields CDR1 SGHNT and CDR2 YENEEA. The V end was cut by 2 bases, the J end by 4 bases, with 8 bases between. The CDR3 is 14 amino acids. Full variable domain (outside the CDR3, taken from reference TRBV11-3 and TRBJ2-2): EAGVVQSPRYKIIEKKQPVAFWCNPISGHNTLYWYLQNLGQGPELLIRYENEEAVDDSQLPKDRFSAERLKGVDSTLKIQPAELGDSAVYLCASSLSGSTGELFFGEGSRLTVL.

This clone was seen a handful of times. V is TRBV19 and J is TRBJ2-3; the match to TRBD1 covers 11 bases. Germline CDR1 and CDR2: LNHDA and SQIVND (reference sequence). V lost 6 bases and J lost 0; bases outside the gene matches: 20. The CDR3 runs 21 residues. CDR3 in amino acids: CASSPDPDRGRVAASTDTQYF. In DNA, the CDR3 is TGTGCCAGTAGCCCTGACCCGGACAGGGGGCGCGTAGCGGCTAGCACAGATACGCAGTATTTT.

V usage is TRBV2 and J usage is TRBJ2-3, with D maybe TRBD2 (5 bases). V was trimmed by 10 bases and J by 0 bases, leaving 8 bases between them. This CDR3 has 12 amino acids. CDR1 is SNHLY, CDR2 FYNNEI, per germline. The CDR3 nucleotides are TGTGCCACCAGGACTAGCACAGATACGCAGTATTTT. Its protein is CATRTSTDTQYF.

The J gene is TRBJ1-6, the V gene TRBV4-2, with D unclear. V was trimmed by 0 bases and J by 9 bases, leaving 15 bases between them. The germline CDR1 and CDR2 sequences are LGHNA and YNFKEQ. The CDR3 totals 16 residues. This CDR3 is CASSQDTPTYGSPLHF. The CDR3 nucleotides are TGTGCCAGCAGCCAAGATACACCAACCTACGGTTCACCCCTCCACTTT.

This clone was detected only once. The chain has TRBV7-9 and TRBJ1-3; D gene unclear. Germline loops: CDR1 SEHNR, CDR2 FQNEAQ (reference sequence). The CDR3 covers 14 residues. Trimming stripped 6 bases from V and 2 bases from J, with 11 bases between. CDR3 sequence reads: CASRPVQTGNTIYF. CDR3 DNA sequence: TGTGCCAGCAGGCCGGTACAGACTGGAAACACCATATATTTT.

The chain recombines TRBV2 with TRBJ2-5, with no clear D. The closer fit of TRBJ2-7 to the DNA end suggests the J call may be wrong. CDR1 SNHLY and CDR2 FYNNEI come from the germline V gene. This CDR3 region has 12 residues. Here the CDR3 DNA reads TGTGCCAGCAGTCCAACAGAGTACGAGCAGTACTTC. Translating it yields CASSPTEYEQYF.

The chain employs TRBV4-1 and TRBJ2-2, with no clear D. Germline loops: CDR1 MGHRA, CDR2 YSYEKL. The CDR3 totals 17 residues. V was trimmed by 5 bases and J by 6 bases, leaving 22 bases between them. The CDR3 is CASSDRVRQGNAGELFF. In DNA form, the CDR3 reads TGCGCCAGCAGCGATCGGGTTCGTCAAGGTAACGCCGGGGAGCTGTTTTTT.

This clone was seen more than once but under ten times. Other nucleotide sequences from this sample produce the same CDR3. V and J are TRBV7-3 and TRBJ1-6, with D unclear. From germline, CDR1 is SGHTA and CDR2 FQGTGA. This CDR3 is 12 amino acids long. Trimming stripped 4 bases from V and 13 bases from J, with 11 bases between. The CDR3 reads CASSSRGGPLHF. The CDR3, as DNA: TGTGCCAGCAGCTCCCGTGGTGGGCCCCTCCACTTT.